This entry lists 3 T cell receptor beta chains sequenced from one sample in a study of blood T cell repertoires in COVID-19. TCRdb's copy holds only in-frame clones and misses some; the assay was immunoSEQ multiplex PCR. Of 60,000 or so clones in the sample, more than 80% were seen once. Source material: peripheral blood. The receptor set was obtained from an older man with acute or convalescent COVID-19.

The rearrangement joins TRBV2 to TRBJ2-1; TRBD1 aligns across 7 bases. V trimming: 3 bases; J trimming: 3 bases; junction bases outside the gene matches: 2. The CDR3 extends over 14 amino acids. Germline V lookup: CDR1 SNHLY, CDR2 FYNNEI. CDR3 residues: CASSETGYYNEQFF. Written as DNA, the CDR3 is TGTGCCAGCAGTGAGACAGGGTACTACAATGAGCAGTTCTTC.

This chain links TRBV11-2 with TRBJ1-1, with 8 bases aligning to TRBD1. Germline V gene data show CDR1 as SGHAT and CDR2 as FQNNGV. This CDR3 spans 13 amino acids. V dropped 5 bases and J dropped 3; count of bases not matched to a gene: 2. The CDR3 region is CASSKDRDTEAFF. The CDR3 DNA follows: TGTGCCAGCAGCAAGGACAGGGACACTGAAGCTTTCTTT.

The J gene is TRBJ1-3, the V gene TRBV15, with TRBD1 matching 7 bases. The CDR3 runs 17 residues. The ends lost 1 base at V and 0 bases at J; junction bases unmatched: 6. Germline lookup yields CDR1 LNHNV and CDR2 YYDKDF (reference sequence). The CDR3 here is CATSRGGTGASGNTIYF. The CDR3 bases are TGTGCCACCAGCAGAGGGGGAACAGGGGCCTCTGGAAACACCATATATTTT. The full variable domain, in which reference TRBV15 and TRBJ1-3 provide the parts outside the CDR3, is DAMVIQNPRYQVTQFGKPVTLSCSQTLNHNVMYWYQQKSSQAPKLLFHYYDKDFNNEADTPDNFQSRRPNTSFCFLDIRSPGLGDTAMYLCATSRGGTGASGNTIYFGEGSWLTVV.